What follows are 4 T cell receptor beta chains derived from one specimen sequenced in a study of T cell repertoires in cytomegalovirus infection. One entry per CDR3 protein results from TCRdb running MiXCR on the reads. This table holds about 360,000 distinct CDR3 sequences, 15% to 20% found once. Sequenced material: PBMCs. All receptors come from a human donor in good health (CMV status not recorded). Some clones in this sample may be carry-over from other donors' samples.

This clonotype has more than one count but fewer than ten. This CDR3 reads CASSLDGTGHNYGYTF. In nucleotides, the CDR3 is TGTGCCAGCAGTTTAGACGGGACAGGGCATAACTATGGCTACACCTTC. The rearrangement uses TRBV12-3 or TRBV12-4 and TRBJ1-2; 9 positions match TRBD1. Trimming removed 1 base from V and 1 base from J; junction bases left unmatched: 4. The CDR3 has 16 amino acids.

This clonotype was detected ten times or more. The V and J genes are TRBV6-1 and TRBJ2-1, with D unclear. Trimming removed 3 bases at V and 6 bases at J, with 3 bases between. CDR1 is MNHNS and CDR2 is SASEGT in the germline V gene. The CDR3 is 11 amino acids. The CDR3, as DNA: TGTGCCAGCAGTGAGCGCAATGAGCAGTTCTTC. This codes for CASSERNEQFF.

The chain employs TRBV7-6 and TRBJ2-7; perhaps TRBD2 as D (5 bases). The ends were cut back, 5 bases at V and 2 bases at J, with 13 bases in the middle. The CDR3 loop spans 14 amino acids. CDR1 is SGHVS and CDR2 is FNYEAQ in the germline V gene. The CDR3 DNA reads as TGTGCCAGCAGCCTGGGGAGCGTGACCTACGAGCAGTACTTC. Protein product: CASSLGSVTYEQYF.

The table lists this clonotype with a few counts. CDR3 in amino acids: CSARDAETSGTYNEQFF. In DNA form, the CDR3 reads TGCAGTGCTAGAGATGCGGAGACTAGCGGGACCTACAATGAGCAGTTCTTC. This rearrangement joins TRBV20-1 to TRBJ2-1; 11 bases match TRBD2. In germline, CDR1 is DFQATT, CDR2 SNEGSKA (reference sequence). J was trimmed by 2 bases and V by 0 bases; bases with no gene match: 6. CDR3 size: 17 residues.